This T cell receptor beta chain was recovered during a study of shared T cell receptors in the human thymus. Assay: immunoSEQ multiplex PCR; the TCRdb copy retains only in-frame clones and omits some. The table includes hundreds of thousands of clones, roughly 90% detected once. This clone was detected only a few times. After removal of 11 bases from V and 7 bases from J, the junction contained 12 bases not matched to a gene. From germline, CDR1 is WNHNN and CDR2 SYGVQD (reference sequence). This CDR3 is built from 13 residues. These data were also filed under a second study, of human thymus T cells. From that second work: Congenital heart defects were the reason for the corrective surgery that the donors, healthy Finnish infants, were having. The thymus tissue came from resections taken during corrective heart surgery. Related work showed strongly overlapping thymic repertoires across unrelated individuals.

The TCR originated in a boy less than two years old with a congenital heart defect. The chain carries TRBV10-1 and TRBJ2-7; the match to TRBD1 covers 9 bases. The sequenced sample consisted of thymocytes. This CDR3 is CAARDRAIGEQYF. The CDR3 region has the DNA TGCGCCGCGAGGGACAGGGCTATTGGGGAGCAGTACTTC.